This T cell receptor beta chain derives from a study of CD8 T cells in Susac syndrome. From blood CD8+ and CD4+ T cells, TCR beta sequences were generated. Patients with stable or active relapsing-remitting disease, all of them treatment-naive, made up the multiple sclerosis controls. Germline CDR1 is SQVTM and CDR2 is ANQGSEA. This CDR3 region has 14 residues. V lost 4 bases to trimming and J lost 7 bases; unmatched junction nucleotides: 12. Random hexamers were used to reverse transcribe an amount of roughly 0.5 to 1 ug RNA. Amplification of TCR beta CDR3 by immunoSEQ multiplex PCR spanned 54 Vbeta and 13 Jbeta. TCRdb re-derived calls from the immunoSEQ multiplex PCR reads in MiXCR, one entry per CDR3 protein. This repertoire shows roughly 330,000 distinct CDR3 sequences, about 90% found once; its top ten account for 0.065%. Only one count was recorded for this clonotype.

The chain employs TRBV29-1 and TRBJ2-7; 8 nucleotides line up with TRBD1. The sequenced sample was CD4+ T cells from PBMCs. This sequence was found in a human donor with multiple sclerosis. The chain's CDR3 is CSVGGGQGGPEQYF. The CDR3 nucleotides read TGCAGCGTTGGTGGAGGACAGGGCGGGCCGGAGCAGTACTTC.